This T cell receptor beta chain derives from a study of blood T cell repertoires in COVID-19. Data came from immunoSEQ multiplex PCR; TCRdb stores just in-frame clones and leaves some out. The sample comprises 300,000 to 400,000 clones, 70% to 90% of which are singletons, and roughly 7.1% rests with the top ten. The length of the CDR3 is 15 residues. V was pared by 1 base and J by 3 bases, with 2 bases of the junction left unmatched. Germline CDR1 KGHSH, CDR2 LQKENI. The TCR was taken from a woman in her fifties or sixties who had recovered from COVID-19. Material: peripheral blood. V is TRBV18 and J is TRBJ2-2; 7 nucleotides agree with TRBD1. The CDR3 DNA reads as TGTGCCAGCTCACCACAGGGGGCGGACACCGGGGAGCTGTTTTTT. This encodes CASSPQGADTGELFF.